One sample yielded the 23 T cell receptor beta chains listed below, sequenced in a study of blood T cell repertoires in COVID-19 (TCRdb year 2020). Library construction relied on the immunoSEQ multiplex PCR assay. TCRdb's version of the immuneACCESS table is confined to in-frame rearrangements and falls short of the full clone set. An unresolved V gene accounts for under half of the shortfall where checked; the remainder is of unknown origin. This sample is represented by 90,000 to 130,000 clones; 70% to 90% of them were singletons. The ten biggest clones cover 1.4% to 1.5% of the sample. Sequenced sample: peripheral blood. The receptor source for this set is a man in his forties with acute or convalescent COVID-19.

The chain is built from TRBV11-2 and TRBJ2-1; 10 bases align to TRBD2. The CDR3 length is 16 residues. Germline V gene data show CDR1 as SGHAT and CDR2 as FQNNGV. Trimming at V came to 4 bases and at J to 3 bases, leaving 6 bases not matched to a gene. CDR3 nucleotides: TGTGCCAGCAGCTCCTTAGCGGGAGGTCGCTACAATGAGCAGTTCTTC. Its translation: CASSSLAGGRYNEQFF. The full variable domain, in which reference TRBV11-2 and TRBJ2-1 provide the parts outside the CDR3, is EAGVAQSPRYKIIEKRQSVAFWCNPISGHATLYWYQQILGQGPKLLIQFQNNGVVDDSQLPKDRFSAERLKGVDSTLKIQPAKLEDSAVYLCASSSLAGGRYNEQFFGPGTRLTVL.

V gene TRBV27 combines with J gene TRBJ1-4; D perhaps matches TRBD1 (6 bases). Trimming cost V 5 bases and J 0 bases, with 19 bases left between them. CDR3 length equals 18 residues. Germline CDR1 and CDR2: MNHEY and SMNVEV (reference sequence). CDR3 residues: CASSLFAGASPTNEKLFF. DNA for the CDR3: TGTGCCAGCAGTCTGTTTGCGGGGGCGTCCCCAACTAATGAAAAACTGTTTTTT.

The chain joins TRBV24-1 to TRBJ2-2, with TRBD2 identical over 8 bases. CDR3 length equals 14 residues. Per the germline V gene, CDR1 is KGHDR and CDR2 is SFDVKD. Trimming cost V 5 bases and J 3 bases; bases outside gene matches: 1. Here the CDR3 reads CATSAGGYTGELFF. The CDR3 nucleotides are TGTGCCACCAGTGCGGGGGGGTACACCGGGGAGCTGTTTTTT.

The chain recombines TRBV7-3 with TRBJ2-1, with D possibly matching TRBD2 (6 bases). This CDR3 is 13 amino acids long. The V gene's germline CDR1 is SGHTA and CDR2 FQGTGA. Trimming cost V 5 bases and J 8 bases, with 13 bases left between them. In nucleotides, the CDR3 is TGTGCCAGCAGCCCACCCGGGACTTATGAGCAGTTCTTC. Protein product: CASSPPGTYEQFF.

This chain connects TRBV5-1 to TRBJ2-5, with 8 bases matching TRBD1. The V and J ends lost 5 bases and 4 bases, in that order; junction bases with no gene match: 10. From germline, CDR1 is SGHRS and CDR2 YFSETQ. There are 15 residues in the CDR3. DNA of the CDR3: TGCGCCAGCAGTTGGTCAGGGGGCGCGTCAGAGACCCAGTACTTC. Protein product: CASSWSGGASETQYF.

The chain recombines TRBV4-3 with TRBJ2-5; 8 bases map to TRBD2. There are 14 residues in the CDR3. V shed 3 bases, J shed 5 bases, and the junction held 5 bases outside the gene matches. Germline CDR1 reads LGHNA; CDR2 reads YSLEER. CDR3: CASSQYSGGETQYF. The CDR3 region has the DNA TGCGCCAGCAGCCAGTACAGCGGGGGTGAGACCCAGTACTTC.

The chain is built from TRBV5-1 and TRBJ2-7; 10 bases are a match to TRBD1. The germline CDR1 and CDR2 sequences are SGHRS and YFSETQ. J lost 2 bases, V lost 4 bases, and 12 bases had no gene match. The CDR3 spans 17 residues. CDR3 region: CASSRHRADRGAYEQYF. The CDR3 DNA reads TGCGCCAGCAGCCGTCACAGGGCGGACAGGGGGGCCTACGAGCAGTACTTC.

The chain carries TRBV5-1 and TRBJ1-2; D gene uncertain. This CDR3 spans 14 amino acids. The V gene lost 4 bases and the J gene lost 4 bases, with 14 bases spanning the gap. Germline lookup yields CDR1 SGHRS and CDR2 YFSETQ. The CDR3 spells CASSPNGQTYGYTF. CDR3 bases: TGCGCCAGCAGCCCCAATGGGCAGACCTATGGCTACACCTTC.

The chain has TRBV11-2 and TRBJ1-3; tentatively, D is TRBD1 (6 bases). Germline CDR1 is SGHAT and CDR2 is FQNNGV. This CDR3 comprises 17 residues. Trimming pared 6 bases from V and 0 bases from J, leaving 18 bases between. The CDR3 bases are TGTGCCAGCAGGCGAACCGCCACAGGGAGCTCTGGAAACACCATATATTTT. This encodes CASRRTATGSSGNTIYF.

The rearrangement uses TRBV4-1 and TRBJ2-3; D perhaps matches TRBD1 (6 bases). CDR1 and CDR2 from the germline V gene are MGHRA and YSYEKL. The CDR3 has 16 amino acids. V dropped 1 base and J dropped 2 bases, with 13 bases sitting between them. CDR3 region: CASSQAAGAFTDTQYF. The DNA for the CDR3 is TGCGCCAGCAGCCAAGCGGCAGGGGCGTTCACAGATACGCAGTATTTT.

The V gene is TRBV5-1, the J gene TRBJ1-4; the D gene is possibly TRBD1 (5 bases). V was trimmed by 4 bases and J by 10 bases, leaving 20 bases between them. The CDR3 is 15 residues long. The germline gives CDR1 SGHRS, CDR2 YFSETQ. CDR3 residues: CASSLGASASGKLFF. DNA for the CDR3: TGCGCCAGCAGCCTTGGGGCTTCAGCTTCTGGAAAACTGTTTTTT.

The rearrangement joins TRBV4-1 to TRBJ2-2; TRBD2 matches 8 bases. The CDR3 covers 15 residues. The V and J ends lost 3 bases and 4 bases, in that order; junction bases with no gene match: 4. Germline lookup yields CDR1 MGHRA and CDR2 YSYEKL. CDR3 residues: CASSHSGGVTGELFF. In DNA, the CDR3 is TGCGCCAGCAGCCATTCCGGGGGGGTCACCGGGGAGCTGTTTTTT.

The V gene is TRBV5-6, the J gene TRBJ2-1; the match to TRBD1 covers 7 bases. The V segment lost 4 bases and the J segment 9 bases; nucleotides outside the gene matches: 13. The CDR3 is 15 residues long. CDR1 and CDR2 (germline): SGHDT, YYEEEE. The CDR3 reads CASSAPGQPGVEQFF. CDR3 coding DNA: TGTGCCAGCAGCGCGCCGGGACAGCCAGGGGTTGAGCAGTTCTTC.

This clone counts as medium-sized. This chain uses TRBV7-6 with TRBJ2-5; 8 bases fit TRBD2. V shed 3 bases and J 2 bases; nucleotides not matched to a gene: 5. The CDR3 is 15 amino acids. CDR1 is SGHVS and CDR2 is FNYEAQ in the germline V gene. CDR3 sequence: CASSFRLAGQETQYF. CDR3 coding DNA: TGTGCCAGCAGCTTTCGGCTAGCGGGTCAAGAGACCCAGTACTTC.

This clone was counted once. The V call is TRBV10-3, the J call TRBJ1-1; 7 bases map to TRBD1. The V gene's germline CDR1 is ENHRY and CDR2 SYGVKD. V lost 6 bases to trimming and J lost 0 bases; unmatched junction nucleotides: 7. This CDR3 is built from 15 residues. The CDR3 region is CAISNRGGVNTEAFF. The CDR3 nucleotides are TGTGCCATCAGCAACAGGGGTGGTGTGAACACTGAAGCTTTCTTT.

This clone was detected only a few times. The chain uses TRBV18 and TRBJ2-7, with a tentative D call TRBD1 (5 bases). CDR3 length equals 12 residues. V shed 2 bases and J shed 9 bases, with 11 bases lying between them. Germline lookup yields CDR1 KGHSH and CDR2 LQKENI. CDR3 residues: CASSPMGQGQYF. The CDR3 coding sequence is TGTGCCAGCTCACCAATGGGGCAGGGGCAGTACTTC.

The gene calls are TRBV4-1 and TRBJ2-3, with 11 positions matching TRBD2. The CDR3 sequence is 18 residues long. From germline, CDR1 is MGHRA and CDR2 YSYEKL. The ends lost 4 bases at V and 6 bases at J; junction bases unmatched: 15. CDR3 amino acids: CASSLSWSSGRKSDTQYF. The CDR3, as DNA: TGCGCCAGCAGCCTAAGTTGGTCTAGCGGGAGGAAATCGGATACGCAGTATTTT.

The chain combines TRBV5-1 with TRBJ2-1, with D hard to call. This CDR3 has 11 residues. V gave up 2 bases and J gave up 9 bases, with 6 bases separating them. Germline values: CDR1 SGHRS, CDR2 YFSETQ. CDR3 region: CASSFRGEQFF. DNA for the CDR3: TGCGCCAGCAGCTTTCGAGGTGAGCAGTTCTTC.

CDR3 nucleotides: TGTGCCAGCAGTTTTTCTTATGGGACAGGGGCAACTGAAGCTTTCTTT. Translation gives CASSFSYGTGATEAFF. The chain carries TRBV6-5 and TRBJ1-1, with 10 bases that match TRBD1. The CDR3 loop spans 16 amino acids. V dropped 4 bases and J dropped 5; count of bases not matched to a gene: 10. Germline V gene sequence: CDR1 MNHEY, CDR2 SVGAGI.

This chain uses TRBV6-1 with TRBJ2-1, with TRBD2 matching over 13 bases. Trimming removed 3 bases from V and 6 bases from J; junction bases left unmatched: 5. Germline CDR1 MNHNS, CDR2 SASEGT. This CDR3 contains 16 residues. The CDR3 is CASSDVRTSGSNEQFF. The DNA for the CDR3 is TGTGCCAGCAGTGACGTGAGGACTAGCGGGAGCAATGAGCAGTTCTTC.

This clone has only one observation. The chain uses TRBV27 and TRBJ2-6; D possibly corresponds to TRBD2 (6 bases). Per the germline V gene, CDR1 is MNHEY and CDR2 is SMNVEV (reference sequence). The V end was cut by 6 bases, the J end by 0 bases, with 9 bases between. The CDR3 runs 15 residues. This CDR3 reads CASSNGGSGANVLTF. The DNA for the CDR3 is TGTGCCAGCAGCAACGGGGGCTCTGGGGCCAACGTCCTGACTTTC.

The CDR3 region is CASSEAYRGGTDTQYF. The CDR3 DNA is TGTGCCAGCAGTGAAGCCTACAGGGGGGGCACAGATACGCAGTATTTT. The chain uses TRBV6-1 and TRBJ2-3; 8 bases fit TRBD1. The CDR3 covers 16 residues. CDR1 and CDR2 (germline): MNHNS, SASEGT. The trim removed 0 bases at V and 1 base at J, leaving 3 bases unmatched.

The chain is built from TRBV27 and TRBJ2-7; a weak D match, TRBD2 (5 bases). The germline V gene has CDR1 MNHEY and CDR2 SMNVEV (reference sequence). This CDR3 contains 15 residues. V was trimmed by 6 bases and J by 0 bases, leaving 15 bases between them. In nucleotides, the CDR3 is TGTGCCAGCAGGAACGACCACGAGGGCTCCTACGAGCAGTACTTC. It codes for CASRNDHEGSYEQYF.